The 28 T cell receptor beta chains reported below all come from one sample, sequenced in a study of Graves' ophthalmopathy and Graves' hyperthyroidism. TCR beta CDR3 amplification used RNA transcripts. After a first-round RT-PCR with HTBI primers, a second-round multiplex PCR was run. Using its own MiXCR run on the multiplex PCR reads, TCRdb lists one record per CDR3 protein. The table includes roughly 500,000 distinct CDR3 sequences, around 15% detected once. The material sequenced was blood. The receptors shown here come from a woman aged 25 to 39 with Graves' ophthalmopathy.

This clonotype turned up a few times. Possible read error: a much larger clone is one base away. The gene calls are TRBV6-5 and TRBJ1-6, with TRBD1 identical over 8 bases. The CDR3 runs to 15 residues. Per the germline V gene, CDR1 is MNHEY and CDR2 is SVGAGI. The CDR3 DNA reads TGTGCCAGCAGTTACGGACAGGGATCTGACTCACACCTCCACTTT. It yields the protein CASSYGQGSDSHLHF.

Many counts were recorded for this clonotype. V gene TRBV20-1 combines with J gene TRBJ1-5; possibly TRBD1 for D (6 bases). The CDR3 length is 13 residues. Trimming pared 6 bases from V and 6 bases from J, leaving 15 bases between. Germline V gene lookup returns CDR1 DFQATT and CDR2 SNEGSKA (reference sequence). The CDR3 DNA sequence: TGCAGTGCCAAGACAGGATCCAGTCAGCCCCAGCATTTT. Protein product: CSAKTGSSQPQHF.

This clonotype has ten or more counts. CDR3 nucleotide sequence: TGTGCCAGCAGTTCAGGGGGGAATTCACCCCTCCACTTT. It specifies CASSSGGNSPLHF. The chain uses TRBV12-3 or TRBV12-4 and TRBJ1-6; the match to TRBD1 covers 7 bases. This CDR3 is 13 amino acids long. The J segment lost 7 bases and the V segment lost 4 bases, leaving 1 base of the junction unmatched.

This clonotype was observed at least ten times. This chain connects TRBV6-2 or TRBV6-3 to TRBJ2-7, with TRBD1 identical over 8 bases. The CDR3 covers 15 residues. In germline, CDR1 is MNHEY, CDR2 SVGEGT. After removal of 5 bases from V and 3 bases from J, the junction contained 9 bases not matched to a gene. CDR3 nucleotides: TGTGCCAGCAGTCCGGTGACAGGGGTGTACTACGAGCAGTACTTC. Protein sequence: CASSPVTGVYYEQYF.

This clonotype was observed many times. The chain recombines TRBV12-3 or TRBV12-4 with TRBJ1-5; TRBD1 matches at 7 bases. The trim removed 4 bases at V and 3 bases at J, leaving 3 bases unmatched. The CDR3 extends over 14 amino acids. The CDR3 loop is CASSYTGANQPQHF. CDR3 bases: TGTGCCAGCAGTTATACAGGGGCCAATCAGCCCCAGCATTTT.

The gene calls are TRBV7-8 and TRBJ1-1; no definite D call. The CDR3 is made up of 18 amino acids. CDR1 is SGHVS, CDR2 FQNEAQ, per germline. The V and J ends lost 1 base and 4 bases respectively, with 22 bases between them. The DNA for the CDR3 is TGTGCCAGCAGCTTAGTTATCCGGATCTCAATCCGATCCACTGAAGCTTTCTTT. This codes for CASSLVIRISIRSTEAFF.

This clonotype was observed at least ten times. As DNA, the CDR3 is TGTGCCAGCAGCCACCCGGAGTACCCTAACTACGAGCAGTACTTC. As protein: CASSHPEYPNYEQYF. The chain recombines TRBV7-8 with TRBJ2-7, with no clear D. The germline V gene has CDR1 SGHVS and CDR2 FQNEAQ. The CDR3 is 15 amino acids. V lost 5 bases to trimming and J lost 3 bases, with 17 bases between them.

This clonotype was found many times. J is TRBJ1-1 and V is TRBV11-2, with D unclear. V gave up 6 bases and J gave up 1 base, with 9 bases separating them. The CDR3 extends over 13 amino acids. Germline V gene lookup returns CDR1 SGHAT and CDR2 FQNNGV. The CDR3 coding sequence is TGTGCCAGCAGACAAACACAGAACACTGAAGCTTTCTTT. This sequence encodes CASRQTQNTEAFF.

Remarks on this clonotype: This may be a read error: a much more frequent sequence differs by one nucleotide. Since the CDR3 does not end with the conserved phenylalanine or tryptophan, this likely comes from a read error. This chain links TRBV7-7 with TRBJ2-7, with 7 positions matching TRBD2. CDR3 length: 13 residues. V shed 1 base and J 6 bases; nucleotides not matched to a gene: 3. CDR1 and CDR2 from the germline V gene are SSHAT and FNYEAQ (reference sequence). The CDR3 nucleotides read TGTGCCAGCAGCTTAGTAGCGGGCAGCGAGCAGTACTAC. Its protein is CASSLVAGSEQYY.

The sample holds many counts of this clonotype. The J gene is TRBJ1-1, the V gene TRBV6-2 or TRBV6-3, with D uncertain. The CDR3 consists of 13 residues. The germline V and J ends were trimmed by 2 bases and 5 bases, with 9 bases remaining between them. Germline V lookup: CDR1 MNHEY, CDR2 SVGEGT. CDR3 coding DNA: TGTGCCAGCAGTTACCGGTGGGATACTGAAGCTTTCTTT. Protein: CASSYRWDTEAFF.

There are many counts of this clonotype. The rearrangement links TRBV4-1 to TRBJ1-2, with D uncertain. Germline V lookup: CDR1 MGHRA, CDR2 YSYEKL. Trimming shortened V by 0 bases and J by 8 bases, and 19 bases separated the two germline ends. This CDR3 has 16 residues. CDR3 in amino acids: CASSQEVNSGLWGYTF. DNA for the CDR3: TGCGCCAGCAGCCAAGAGGTCAACAGCGGTCTCTGGGGCTACACCTTC.

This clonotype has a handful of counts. The CDR3 coding sequence is TGCAGTGCGGGAAGATTTGGACTAGCGGAAGAGACCCAGTACTTC. Amino acids: CSAGRFGLAEETQYF. The gene calls are TRBV20-1 and TRBJ2-5; 10 positions agree with TRBD2. The V and J ends lost 6 bases and 3 bases, in that order; junction bases with no gene match: 10. Germline assignment: CDR1 DFQATT and CDR2 SNEGSKA (reference sequence). There are 15 residues in the CDR3.

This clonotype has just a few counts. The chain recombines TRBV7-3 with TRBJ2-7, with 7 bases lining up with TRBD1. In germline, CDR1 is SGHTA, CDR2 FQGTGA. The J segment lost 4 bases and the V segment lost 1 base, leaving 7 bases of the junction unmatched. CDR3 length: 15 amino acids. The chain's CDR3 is CASSLMPGGSYEQYF. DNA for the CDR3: TGTGCCAGCAGCTTAATGCCAGGGGGTTCTTACGAGCAGTACTTC.

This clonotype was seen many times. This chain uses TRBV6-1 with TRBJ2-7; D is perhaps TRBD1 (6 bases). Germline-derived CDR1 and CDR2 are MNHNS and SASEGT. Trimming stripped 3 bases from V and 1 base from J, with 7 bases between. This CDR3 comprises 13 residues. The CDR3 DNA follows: TGTGCCAGCAGTGACGGGACATCCTACGAGCAGTACTTC. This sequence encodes CASSDGTSYEQYF.

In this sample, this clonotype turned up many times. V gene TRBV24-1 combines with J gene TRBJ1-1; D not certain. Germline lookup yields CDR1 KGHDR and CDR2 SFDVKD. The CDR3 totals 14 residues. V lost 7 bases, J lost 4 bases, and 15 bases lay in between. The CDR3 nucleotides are TGTGCCACCAGCGGGAACACAGCACCCACTGAAGCTTTCTTT. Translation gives CATSGNTAPTEAFF.

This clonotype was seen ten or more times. The CDR3 here is CASSGTGVYTGELFF. DNA for the CDR3: TGCGCCAGCAGCGGGACCGGGGTTTACACCGGGGAGCTGTTTTTT. The rearrangement uses TRBV5-1 and TRBJ2-2, with D perhaps matching TRBD1 or TRBD2 (5 bases each). This CDR3 has 15 amino acids. The germline CDR1 and CDR2 sequences are SGHRS and YFSETQ. The V gene lost 4 bases and the J gene lost 3 bases, with 13 bases spanning the gap.

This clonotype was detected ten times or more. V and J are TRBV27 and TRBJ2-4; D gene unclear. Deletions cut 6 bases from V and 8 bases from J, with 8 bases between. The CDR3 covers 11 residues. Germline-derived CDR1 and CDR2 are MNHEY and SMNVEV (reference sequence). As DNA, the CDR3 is TGTGCCAGCAGACGCGAAGACATTCAGTACTTC. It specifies CASRREDIQYF.

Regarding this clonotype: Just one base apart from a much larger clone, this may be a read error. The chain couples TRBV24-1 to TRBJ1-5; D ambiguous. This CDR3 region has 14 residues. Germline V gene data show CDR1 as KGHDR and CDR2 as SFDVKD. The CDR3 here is CAASSWVTNQPQHF. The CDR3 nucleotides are TGTGCCGCCAGTAGTTGGGTAACCAATCAGCCCCAGCATTTT.

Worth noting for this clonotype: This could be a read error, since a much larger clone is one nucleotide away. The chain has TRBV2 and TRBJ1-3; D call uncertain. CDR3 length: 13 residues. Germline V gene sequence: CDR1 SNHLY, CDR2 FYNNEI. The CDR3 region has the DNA TGTGTCAGCATATCCCGGGTCGGAAACACCATATATTTT. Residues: CVSISRVGNTIYF.

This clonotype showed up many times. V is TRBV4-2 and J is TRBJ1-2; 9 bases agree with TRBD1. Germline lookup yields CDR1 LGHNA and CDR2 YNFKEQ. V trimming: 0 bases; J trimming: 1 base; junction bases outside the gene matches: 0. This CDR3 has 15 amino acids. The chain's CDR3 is CASSQETGGNYGYTF. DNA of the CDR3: TGTGCCAGCAGCCAAGAGACAGGGGGTAACTATGGCTACACCTTC.

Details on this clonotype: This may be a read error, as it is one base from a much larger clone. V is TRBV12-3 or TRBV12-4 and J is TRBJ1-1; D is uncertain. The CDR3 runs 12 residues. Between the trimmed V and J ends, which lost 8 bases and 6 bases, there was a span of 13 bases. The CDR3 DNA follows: TGTGCCAGCGGTGATGGTTGGTCTGAAGCTTTCTTT. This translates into CASGDGWSEAFF.

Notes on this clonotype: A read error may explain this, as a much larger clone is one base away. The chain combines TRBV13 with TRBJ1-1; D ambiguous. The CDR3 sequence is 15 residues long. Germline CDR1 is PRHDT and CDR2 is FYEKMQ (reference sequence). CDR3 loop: CASSTPGFRNTEAVF. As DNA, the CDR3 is TGTGCCAGCAGCACCCCGGGTTTCCGGAACACTGAAGCTGTCTTT.

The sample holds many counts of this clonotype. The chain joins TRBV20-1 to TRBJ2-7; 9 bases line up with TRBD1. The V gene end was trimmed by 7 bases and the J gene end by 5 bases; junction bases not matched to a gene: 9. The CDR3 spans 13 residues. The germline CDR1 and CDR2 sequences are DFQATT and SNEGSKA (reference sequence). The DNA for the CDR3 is TGCAGTGTTGAAGACAGGGGGTTAAACGAGCAGTACTTC. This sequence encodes CSVEDRGLNEQYF.

CDR3: CASSQVNLGQDYGYTF. The CDR3 DNA sequence: TGTGCCAGCAGCCAAGTAAATCTGGGACAGGATTATGGCTACACCTTC. This chain uses TRBV4-2 with TRBJ1-2; 8 bases are shared with TRBD1. V gave up 1 base and J gave up 5 bases; unmatched junction bases: 9. CDR1 LGHNA and CDR2 YNFKEQ come from the germline V gene. This CDR3 is built from 16 residues.

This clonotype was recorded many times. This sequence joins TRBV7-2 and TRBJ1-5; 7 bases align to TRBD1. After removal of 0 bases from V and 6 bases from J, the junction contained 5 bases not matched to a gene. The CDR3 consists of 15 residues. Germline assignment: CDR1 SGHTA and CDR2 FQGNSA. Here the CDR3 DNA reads TGTGCCAGCAGCTTAGCAGGGACAGAAGGTCAGCCCCAGCATTTT. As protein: CASSLAGTEGQPQHF.

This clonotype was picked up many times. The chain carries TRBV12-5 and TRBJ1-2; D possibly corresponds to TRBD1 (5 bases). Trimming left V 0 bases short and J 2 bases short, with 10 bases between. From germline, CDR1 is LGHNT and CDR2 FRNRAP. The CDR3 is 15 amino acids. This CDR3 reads CASGLVPQGNYGYTF. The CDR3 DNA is TGTGCTAGTGGTTTGGTACCCCAGGGAAACTATGGCTACACCTTC.

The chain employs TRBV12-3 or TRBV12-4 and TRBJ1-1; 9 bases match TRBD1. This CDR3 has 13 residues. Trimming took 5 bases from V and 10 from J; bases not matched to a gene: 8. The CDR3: CASSTDRGYIAFF. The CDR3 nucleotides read TGTGCCAGCAGTACTGACAGGGGGTATATAGCTTTCTTT.

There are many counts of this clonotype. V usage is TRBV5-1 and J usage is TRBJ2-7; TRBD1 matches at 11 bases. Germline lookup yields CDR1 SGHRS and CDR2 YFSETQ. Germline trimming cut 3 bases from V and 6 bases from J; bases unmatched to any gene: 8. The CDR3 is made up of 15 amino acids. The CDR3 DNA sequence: TGCGCCAGCAGCTCCCCCGTTGGGACAGGGGGCGAGCAGTACTTC. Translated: CASSSPVGTGGEQYF.